This T cell receptor (beta chain) was profiled in a study of cytomegalovirus exposure and HLA in healthy donors. Both 60 Vbeta primers and 13 Jbeta primers went into the PCR. Libraries were prepared by immunoSEQ multiplex PCR; TCRdb keeps only in-frame clonotypes and omits some of them. The sample consists of under 250,000 clones, about 80% of them appearing once. V trimming: 5 bases; J trimming: 3 bases; junction bases outside the gene matches: 4. Germline V gene sequence: CDR1 SEHNR, CDR2 FQNEAQ (reference sequence). The CDR3 runs 14 residues. This TCR was sampled from a woman younger than 45 in good health and CMV-seronegative. The sequenced sample consisted of PBMCs. This chain connects TRBV7-9 to TRBJ1-2; 9 bases fit TRBD1. CDR3 bases: TGTGCCAGCAGCGAGGGGACAGGGTACTATGGCTACACCTTC. Translated, it gives CASSEGTGYYGYTF.